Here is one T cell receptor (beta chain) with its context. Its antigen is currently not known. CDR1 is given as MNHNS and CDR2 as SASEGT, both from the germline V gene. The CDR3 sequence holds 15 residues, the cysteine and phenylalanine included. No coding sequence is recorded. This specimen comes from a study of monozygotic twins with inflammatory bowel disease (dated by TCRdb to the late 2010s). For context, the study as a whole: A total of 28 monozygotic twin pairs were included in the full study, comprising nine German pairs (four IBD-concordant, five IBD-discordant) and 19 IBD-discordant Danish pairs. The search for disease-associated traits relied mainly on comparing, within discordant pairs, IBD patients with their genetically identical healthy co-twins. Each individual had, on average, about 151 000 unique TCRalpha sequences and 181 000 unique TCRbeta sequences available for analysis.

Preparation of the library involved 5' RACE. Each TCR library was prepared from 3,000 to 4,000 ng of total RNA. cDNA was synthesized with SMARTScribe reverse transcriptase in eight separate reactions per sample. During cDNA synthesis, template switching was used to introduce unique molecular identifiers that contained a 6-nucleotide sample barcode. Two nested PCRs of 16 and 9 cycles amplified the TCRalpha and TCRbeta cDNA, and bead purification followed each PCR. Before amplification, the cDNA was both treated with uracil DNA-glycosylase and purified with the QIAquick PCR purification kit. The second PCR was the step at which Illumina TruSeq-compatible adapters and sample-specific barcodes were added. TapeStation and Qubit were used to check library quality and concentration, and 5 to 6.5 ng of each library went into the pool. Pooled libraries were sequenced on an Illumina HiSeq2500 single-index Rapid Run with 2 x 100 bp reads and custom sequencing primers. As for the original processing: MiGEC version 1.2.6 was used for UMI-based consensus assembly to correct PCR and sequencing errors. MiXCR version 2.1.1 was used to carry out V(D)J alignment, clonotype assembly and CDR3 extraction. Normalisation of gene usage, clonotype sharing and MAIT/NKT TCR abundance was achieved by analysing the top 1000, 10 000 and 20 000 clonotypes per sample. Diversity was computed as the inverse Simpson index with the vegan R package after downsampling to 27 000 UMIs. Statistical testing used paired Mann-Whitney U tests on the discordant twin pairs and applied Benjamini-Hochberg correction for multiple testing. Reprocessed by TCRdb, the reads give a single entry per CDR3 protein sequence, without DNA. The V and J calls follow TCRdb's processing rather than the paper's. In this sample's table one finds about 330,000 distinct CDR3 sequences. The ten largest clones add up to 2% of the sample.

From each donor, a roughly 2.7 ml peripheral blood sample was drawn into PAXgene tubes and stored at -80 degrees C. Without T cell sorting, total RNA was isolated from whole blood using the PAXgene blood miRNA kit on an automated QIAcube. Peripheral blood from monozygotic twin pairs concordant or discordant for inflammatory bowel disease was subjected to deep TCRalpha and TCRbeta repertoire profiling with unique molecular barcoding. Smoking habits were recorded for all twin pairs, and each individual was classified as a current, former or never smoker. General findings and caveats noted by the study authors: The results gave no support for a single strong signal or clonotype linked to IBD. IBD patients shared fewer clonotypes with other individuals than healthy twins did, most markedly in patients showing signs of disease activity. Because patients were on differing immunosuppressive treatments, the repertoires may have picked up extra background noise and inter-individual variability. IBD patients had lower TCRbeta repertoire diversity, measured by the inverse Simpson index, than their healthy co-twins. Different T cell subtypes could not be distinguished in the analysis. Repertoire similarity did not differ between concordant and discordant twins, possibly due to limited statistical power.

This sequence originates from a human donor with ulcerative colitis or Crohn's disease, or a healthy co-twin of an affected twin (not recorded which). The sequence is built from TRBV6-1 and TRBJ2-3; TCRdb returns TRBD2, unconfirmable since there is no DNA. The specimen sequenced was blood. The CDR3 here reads CASRPLARTTDTQYF.